Presented here are 24 T cell receptor beta chains from one specimen sequenced in a study of T cells in Graves' hyperthyroidism and ophthalmopathy. Amplified TCR beta CDR3 regions derived from RNA transcripts. When the TCR CDR3 underwent first-round RT-PCR, the HTBI primer set was used. TCRdb analysed the multiplex PCR reads with MiXCR anew, one entry per CDR3 protein. The data contain approximately 200,000 distinct CDR3 sequences, around 16% of them singletons. Sequencing was performed on blood. These TCRs come from a man aged 40-50 years with Graves' hyperthyroidism.

V usage is TRBV7-2 and J usage is TRBJ2-3; 12 positions agree with TRBD2. Germline V gives CDR1 SGHTA, CDR2 FQGNSA. The J segment lost 5 bases and the V segment lost 5 bases, leaving 8 bases of the junction unmatched. CDR3 size: 16 residues. The CDR3 bases are TGTGCCAGCAGCCCCGCCCTAGCGGGGGGGCAAGATACGCAGTATTTT. This encodes CASSPALAGGQDTQYF.

This clonotype was counted a few times. The chain carries TRBV12-3 or TRBV12-4 and TRBJ2-1; D remains ambiguous. This CDR3 is 15 amino acids long. V lost 5 bases and J 8 bases, leaving 19 bases between the germline ends. The DNA for the CDR3 is TGTGCCAGCAGTGCCAAGGGAAAGGAGCACCATGAGCAGTTCTTC. Its protein product is CASSAKGKEHHEQFF.

The J gene is TRBJ1-6, the V gene TRBV20-1; D is ambiguous. Trimming stripped 7 bases from V and 2 bases from J, with 6 bases between. Germline V gene data show CDR1 as DFQATT and CDR2 as SNEGSKA (reference sequence). The CDR3 totals 12 residues. CDR3 sequence (DNA): TGCAGTGTGGGTCCCTATAATTCACCCCTCCACTTT. This encodes CSVGPYNSPLHF.

The V and J genes are TRBV4-3 and TRBJ2-2, with TRBD2 matching over 10 bases. The V gene end was trimmed by 1 base and the J gene end by 1 base; junction bases not matched to a gene: 6. The CDR3 is 18 amino acids. The germline V gene has CDR1 LGHNA and CDR2 YSLEER. CDR3 nucleotides: TGCGCCAGCAGCCAAGGCGTTAGCGGGGGGTTGAACACCGGGGAGCTGTTTTTT. It specifies CASSQGVSGGLNTGELFF.

This clonotype appeared many times. The chain employs TRBV9 and TRBJ2-1; D is tentatively TRBD1 or TRBD2 (5 bases each). CDR1 is SGDLS and CDR2 is YYNGEE in the germline V gene. The CDR3 extends over 16 amino acids. V lost 0 bases and J 0 bases, leaving 10 bases between the germline ends. The CDR3 DNA is TGTGCCAGCAGCGTAGCTTGGGGGAGCTCCTACAATGAGCAGTTCTTC. As protein: CASSVAWGSSYNEQFF.

The rearrangement joins TRBV29-1 to TRBJ1-2, with D perhaps matching TRBD1 (6 bases). The CDR3 sequence is 12 residues long. Trimming removed 7 bases from V and 4 bases from J, with 13 bases in between. CDR1 and CDR2 (germline): SQVTM, ANQGSEA. The CDR3 region is CSALDSFYGYTF. Here the CDR3 DNA reads TGCAGCGCCCTGGACAGCTTCTATGGCTACACCTTC.

This clonotype was seen at least ten times. The V and J genes are TRBV11-2 and TRBJ1-1, with D uncertain. CDR1 is SGHAT and CDR2 is FQNNGV in the germline V gene. The V end was cut by 0 bases, the J end by 1 base, with 3 bases between. This CDR3 has 13 amino acids. The CDR3 region has the DNA TGTGCCAGCAGCTTAGAATGGAACACTGAAGCTTTCTTT. It yields the protein CASSLEWNTEAFF.

The rearrangement uses TRBV30 and TRBJ1-5, with no clear D. The V end lost 3 bases, the J end lost 1 base, and 13 bases lay between the germline ends. The germline gives CDR1 GTSNPN, CDR2 SVGIG (reference sequence). This CDR3 spans 15 amino acids. CDR3 nucleotide sequence: TGTGCCTGGAGCTCAAGGTCCGGGAGCAATCAGCCCCAGCATTTT. It yields the protein CAWSSRSGSNQPQHF.

This clonotype was picked up many times. V is TRBV12-3 or TRBV12-4 and J is TRBJ1-1, with no clear D. Trimming took 5 bases from V and 3 from J, leaving 10 bases between them. The CDR3 spans 13 residues. DNA of the CDR3: TGTGCCAGCAGTCCCCAGAGGGACACTGAAGCTTTCTTT. Translating it yields CASSPQRDTEAFF.

The chain combines TRBV7-2 with TRBJ1-4; TRBD1 matches at 11 bases. From germline, CDR1 is SGHTA and CDR2 FQGNSA. The CDR3 runs 15 residues. V lost 5 bases and J lost 6; bases outside the gene matches: 5. CDR3 bases: TGTGCCAGCAGCATCCGGGACAGGGGGGATGAAAAACTGTTTTTT. Its translation is CASSIRDRGDEKLFF.

As to this clonotype: The junction departs from germline at one end; a sequencing error may be responsible. The chain combines TRBV6-1 with TRBJ1-3, with 7 nucleotides matching TRBD1. Germline values: CDR1 MNHNS, CDR2 SASEGT. The CDR3 is 15 residues long. The CDR3 bases are TGTGCCAGCAGTCGGACAGGAGCGGCTGGAGACACCATATATTTT. Translated, it gives CASSRTGAAGDTIYF.

The CDR3 DNA reads as TGCAGTGCTAGCGGGCCTAGCGGGGTGACAGATACGCAGTATTTT. Its protein product is CSASGPSGVTDTQYF. The chain employs TRBV20-1 and TRBJ2-3; 9 bases line up with TRBD2. The CDR3 runs to 15 residues. V lost 3 bases, J lost 3 bases, and 7 bases stayed unmatched. Germline V CDR1 and CDR2: DFQATT, SNEGSKA (reference sequence).

The sample holds many counts of this clonotype. This chain joins TRBV2 and TRBJ2-7; either TRBD1 or TRBD2 may supply D (6 bases each). CDR1 is SNHLY and CDR2 is FYNNEI in the germline V gene. This CDR3 region has 14 residues. Trimming took off 6 bases at V and 4 bases at J, with 16 bases between the two ends. The CDR3 DNA is TGTGCCAGCAGCATAACGCGGGACACATACGAGCAGTACTTC. This encodes CASSITRDTYEQYF.

This clonotype was counted only a few times. This sequence joins TRBV9 and TRBJ1-2; D is unclear. The CDR3 loop spans 15 amino acids. With 0 bases removed from V and 1 base from J, the gap between germline ends came to 10 bases. Germline CDR1 is SGDLS and CDR2 is YYNGEE. The CDR3 DNA follows: TGTGCCAGCAGCGTAGTAGGAGAGTATAACTATGGCTACACCTTC. Amino acids: CASSVVGEYNYGYTF.

The table lists this clonotype with a few counts. V usage is TRBV5-4 and J usage is TRBJ2-7; the match to TRBD2 covers 7 bases. After removal of 4 bases from V and 5 bases from J, the junction contained 6 bases not matched to a gene. The germline V gene encodes CDR1 SGHNT and CDR2 YYREEE (reference sequence). CDR3 length: 13 amino acids. CDR3 DNA: TGTGCCAGCAGCCAGCGGGCGGGGGACGAGCAGTACTTC. Translation gives CASSQRAGDEQYF.

At least ten counts were recorded for this clonotype. The V gene is TRBV5-1, the J gene TRBJ1-4; possible D gene TRBD1, 5 bases. V was trimmed by 4 bases and J by 4 bases, leaving 11 bases between them. Germline lookup yields CDR1 SGHRS and CDR2 YFSETQ. The CDR3 runs to 14 residues. CDR3 nucleotide sequence: TGCGCCAGCAGCACGGGACGGTTTAATGAAAAACTGTTTTTT. As protein: CASSTGRFNEKLFF.

This clonotype appeared many times. The chain is built from TRBV24-1 and TRBJ1-5; D not resolved. The germline V gene encodes CDR1 KGHDR and CDR2 SFDVKD. This CDR3 comprises 13 residues. Trimming stripped 6 bases from V and 2 bases from J, with 7 bases between. The CDR3 is CATSHQGNQPQHF. In DNA, the CDR3 is TGTGCCACCAGTCACCAGGGCAATCAGCCCCAGCATTTT.

The gene calls are TRBV7-2 and TRBJ2-3; 7 bases match TRBD1. The CDR3 is 17 residues long. The germline gives CDR1 SGHTA, CDR2 FQGNSA. J lost 6 bases, V lost 4 bases, and 16 bases had no gene match. CDR3 DNA sequence: TGTGCCAGCAGCTCATTTCGAACAGGGGCAAGGAAGGATACGCAGTATTTT. Translated, it gives CASSSFRTGARKDTQYF. The complete variable domain, with remaining parts taken from reference TRBV7-2 and TRBJ2-3, reads GAGVSQSPSNKVTEKGKDVELRCDPISGHTALYWYRQSLGQGLEFLIYFQGNSAPDKSGLPSDRFSAERTGGSVSTLTIQRTQQEDSAVYLCASSSFRTGARKDTQYFGPGTRLTVL.

This clonotype was observed a handful of times. At one end, the junction sequence differs from germline, possibly due to a read error. The rearrangement links TRBV24-1 to TRBJ2-7, with D perhaps TRBD2 (5 bases). The CDR3 runs 13 residues. Germline V lookup: CDR1 KGHDR, CDR2 SFDVKD. CDR3 sequence reads: CATRLTDSHEQYF. CDR3 sequence (DNA): TGTGCCACCAGGCTGACGGACTCCCACGAGCAGTACTTC.

This clonotype has a count of ten or more. This CDR3 is CASSQAASGRSVWYEQYF. The CDR3 coding sequence is TGTGCCAGCAGCCAAGCCGCTAGCGGGAGATCTGTGTGGTACGAGCAGTACTTC. The chain employs TRBV28 and TRBJ2-7, with 10 bases aligning to TRBD2. The ends lost 6 bases at V and 4 bases at J; junction bases unmatched: 18. Germline CDR1 and CDR2: MDHEN and SYDVKM. CDR3 size: 18 residues.

This clonotype was recorded a few times. The V call is TRBV5-1, the J call TRBJ2-3; 10 bases are a match to TRBD1. Trimming took 3 bases from V and 3 from J; bases not matched to a gene: 7. The CDR3 covers 16 residues. CDR1 SGHRS and CDR2 YFSETQ come from the germline V gene. The CDR3 DNA reads TGCGCCAGCAGCTGGATGACAGGGGGCGGGACAGATACGCAGTATTTT. This gives the protein CASSWMTGGGTDTQYF.

This clonotype has at least ten counts. The rearrangement links TRBV3-1 to TRBJ2-1; D call uncertain. Germline values: CDR1 LGHDT, CDR2 YNNKEL (reference sequence). Between the trimmed V and J ends, which lost 0 bases and 5 bases, there was a span of 11 bases. This CDR3 contains 15 residues. The CDR3 DNA reads as TGTGCCAGCAGCCAAGATTTGGGCCTCCACAATGAGCAGTTCTTC. It codes for CASSQDLGLHNEQFF.

The chain links TRBV14 to TRBJ2-3; D may be TRBD1 (6 bases). The CDR3 extends over 16 amino acids. V lost 4 bases and J lost 3, with 17 bases in between. Germline-derived CDR1 and CDR2 are SGHDN and FVKESK. CDR3 residues: CASSRWTASVTDTQYF. The CDR3 region has the DNA TGTGCCAGCAGCCGATGGACAGCATCGGTGACAGATACGCAGTATTTT.

This clonotype was picked up many times. V and J are TRBV7-8 and TRBJ1-1; 7 positions agree with TRBD1. This CDR3 has 15 residues. Germline V CDR1 and CDR2: SGHVS, FQNEAQ. With 4 bases clipped from V and 3 bases from J, the junction kept 8 bases outside the gene matches. The CDR3 protein is CASSSHRTGDTEAFF. The CDR3 coding sequence is TGTGCCAGCAGCTCTCACCGGACAGGCGACACTGAAGCTTTCTTT.